This T cell receptor (beta chain) was recorded in a study of T cell responses to AZD1222 COVID-19 vaccine (dated by TCRdb to about 2021). The study in broad terms: A total of over 230 trial participants underwent TCR sequencing, of whom 207 had received two doses of AZD1222 and around 25 had received two doses of the MenACWY control vaccine. Trial participants were enrolled by age into 18-55, 56-69 and 70-plus year subgroups, with about 150, 27 and 61 TCR-sequenced participants respectively. Summary of the overall study and its limitations: CD4 TCRs associated with the vaccine covered the entire spike protein, and the dominant responses were in regions 160-218 and 743-854. Because no day 14 peak-response samples were available, the repertoires could be characterized only after the peak T cell response. The 56-69-year group was small, and its depth increase did not reach significance, likely because of low power. Most participants were white British and females outnumbered males, and the authors suggested that clonal diversity may have been underestimated. Spike-specific TCR breadth and depth rose significantly after two AZD1222 doses compared with day 0 and with MenACWY recipients. Reportedly, close to half of the unique spike-specific TCRs recognized epitopes lying outside the regions that are mutated in the B.1.351 and B.1.1.7 variants. Conclusions about previously exposed vaccinees are limited because only six or seven AZD1222 recipients were SARS-CoV-2 seropositive at baseline.

Comment on this clone: The antigen it binds to is not known. No clone much larger than this one lies a single base away; base qualities are absent.

After removal of 7 bases from V and 8 bases from J, the junction retains 12 bases not matched to a gene. In the germline V gene (reference sequence), CDR1 corresponds to LGHDT and CDR2 to YNNKEL. The CDR3 sequence holds 15 residues, the cysteine and phenylalanine included. Only the CDR3 region is kept as DNA, spanning 45 bases read in frame from base 1. The CDR3 regions of human TCRbeta chains were subjected to immunosequencing. The original pipeline was this. TCRs in the repertoires were matched against a reference library of SARS-CoV-2-specific TCRs that had been generated with the MIRA antigen-specificity platform. Breadth meant the fraction of unique TCRs that were SARS-CoV-2-associated, whereas depth meant the fraction of total T cells that were SARS-CoV-2-associated. Using the MIRA data, each spike-specific TCR was mapped to the spike region that the TCR reacts to and placed in a CD4 or CD8 class. Log10-transformed breadth and depth values were compared by one-way ANOVA with Sidak's multiple comparisons tests. Here the immuneACCESS table is served through TCRdb, limited to in-frame sequences with V and J called. Missing clones are a known gap in these copies; in checked studies unresolved V genes cover under half, and the rest lacks a known reason. V and J calls and clone size are those listed in that table; D and trimming were worked out from the DNA. Across this sample there are approximately 130,000 clones, with around nine tenths seen only once. Roughly 10% of the sample goes to the ten largest clones.

What this sample's time point label stands for: baseline before first vaccination. In the paper's terms, the treatment or condition label means: meningococcal conjugate vaccine given as trial control. Samples from vaccinated people were obtained from the UK trials COV001 and COV002, which included a single-blind randomized controlled phase 2/3 trial of AZD1222 (ChAdOx1 nCoV-19) in healthy adults. For TCRbeta chain sequencing, PBMC samples were collected from trial participants at day 0 and at day 28 after the second dose. The receptor comes from an adult in good health. This receptor chain uses TRBV3-1 (or the pseudogene TRBV3-2) and TRBJ2-1; 9 nucleotides in the junction match TRBD2. This specimen consisted of peripheral blood, obtained on day 0 of MenACWY control vaccination. Here is the DNA: TGTGCCAGCACGGTGAGGGCTAGCGGGAAGGATGAGCAGTTCTTC. Its protein is CASTVRASGKDEQFF.